The clone carrying this TCR beta chain has a count of ten or more. Antigen specificity is unknown. This sample stems from a study of response to subunit inactivated influenza vaccine. Study findings and constraints: The authors proposed limited new T cell recruitment per seasonal influenza vaccination.

TCRdb re-called the RT-PCR reads with MiXCR, one entry per CDR3 protein. The repertoire has about 500,000 distinct CDR3 sequences, 15% to 20% of them found once; the top ten carry around 3%. The material was CD4+ T cells sorted from PBMCs, obtained 23 months after vaccination. This sequence originates from a man between 45 and 75 years old who received an inactivated influenza vaccine.

CDR3 nucleotides: TGCGCCAGCAGCTTGACCGGGACGGGTAACACCGGGGAGCTGTTTTTT. Translation: CASSLTGTGNTGELFF. The chain is built from TRBV5-1 and TRBJ2-2; the D call may be TRBD1 or TRBD2 (5 bases each). Trimming shortened V by 1 base and J by 2 bases, and 12 bases separated the two germline ends. This CDR3 has 16 amino acids. The germline CDR1 and CDR2 sequences are SGHRS and YFSETQ.